Following are 9 T cell receptor beta chains from one sample sequenced in a study of identifying expanded T cells in peripheral blood. Assay: immunoSEQ multiplex PCR; the TCRdb copy retains only in-frame clones and omits some. The data show 75,000 to 95,000 clones, about nine tenths seen once. Material: blood. The receptors here all came from a person aged 18-69 years in good health.

This clone was seen only once. The CDR3 DNA reads TGTGCCAGCTCCAACGGAGGCGGATACCAAGAGACCCAGTACTTC. Protein: CASSNGGGYQETQYF. The V call is TRBV18, the J call TRBJ2-5; tentatively, D is TRBD2 (5 bases). Germline CDR1 reads KGHSH; CDR2 reads LQKENI. This CDR3 spans 15 amino acids. The ends were cut back, 6 bases at V and 0 bases at J, with 14 bases in the middle.

The chain is built from TRBV29-1 and TRBJ2-4; D is unresolved. CDR1 is SQVTM and CDR2 is ANQGSEA in the germline V gene. V shed 4 bases and J shed 1 base, with 5 bases lying between them. This CDR3 has 12 residues. The chain's CDR3 is CSVGEAKNIQYF. CDR3 nucleotide sequence: TGCAGCGTTGGCGAGGCCAAAAACATTCAGTACTTC. The full variable domain, completed using reference TRBV29-1 and TRBJ2-4, is SAVISQKPSRDICQRGTSLTIQCQVDSQVTMMFWYRQQPGQSLTLIATANQGSEATYESGFVIDKFPISRPNLTFSTLTVSNMSPEDSSIYLCSVGEAKNIQYFGAGTRLSVL.

About this clone itself: Sequence at one end of the junction differs from germline and may be a read error. CDR3 in DNA: TGTGCCAGCAGCCGCCGATGGCCGATGGAGGAGACCCAGTACTTC. The encoded protein is CASSRRWPMEETQYF. The chain employs TRBV5-1 and TRBJ2-5; D not resolved. This CDR3 contains 15 residues. Germline V gene lookup returns CDR1 SGHRS and CDR2 YFSETQ. The whole variable domain, filled in from reference TRBV5-1 and TRBJ2-5, reads KAGVTQTPRYLIKTRGQQVTLSCSPISGHRSVSWYQQTPGQGLQFLFEYFSETQRNKGNFPGRFSGRQFSNSRSEMNVSTLELGDSALYLCASSRRWPMEETQYFGPGTRLLVL.

A single count supports this clone. Germline is not matched at one junction end, which may reflect a read error. V usage is TRBV7-2 and J usage is TRBJ2-1; tentative D call: TRBD2 (5 bases). From germline, CDR1 is SGHTA and CDR2 FQGNSA. The CDR3 extends over 15 amino acids. The CDR3 loop is CASSLAPSSSNEQFF. The CDR3 DNA sequence: TGTGCCAGCAGCTTAGCGCCTAGCTCCTCCAATGAGCAGTTCTTC. Supplemented by reference TRBV7-2 and TRBJ2-1, the full variable domain reads GAGVSQSPSNKVTEKGKDVELRCDPISGHTALYWYRQSLGQGLEFLIYFQGNSAPDKSGLPSDRFSAERTGGSVSTLTIQRTQQEDSAVYLCASSLAPSSSNEQFFGPGTRLTVL.

The V and J genes are TRBV21-1 and TRBJ1-5. TRBV21-1 is marked as a pseudogene. The CDR3 contains 15 residues. CDR3 coding DNA: TGTGCCAGCACCACCCGGGCGGGAAGCAATCAGCCCCAGCATTTT. Translating it yields CASTTRAGSNQPQHF.

The rearrangement joins TRBV18 to TRBJ1-2; D possibly corresponds to TRBD1 (6 bases). This CDR3 has 20 residues. Germline V CDR1 and CDR2: KGHSH, LQKENI. V lost 2 bases and J 0 bases, leaving 25 bases between the germline ends. This chain's CDR3 is CASSPGLGAAREGTNYGYTF. CDR3 sequence (DNA): TGTGCCAGCTCACCAGGGTTGGGGGCGGCCCGCGAAGGAACTAACTATGGCTACACCTTC.

The chain uses TRBV7-2 and TRBJ2-1; possibly TRBD1 or TRBD2 for D (5 bases each). CDR1 and CDR2 (germline): SGHTA, FQGNSA. This CDR3 is built from 15 residues. Trimming pared 5 bases from V and 10 bases from J, leaving 21 bases between. The CDR3 sequence is CASSTSRFAGGEQFF. The CDR3 DNA reads TGTGCCAGCAGCACAAGCCGATTCGCTGGGGGAGAGCAGTTCTTC.

The chain uses TRBV4-3 and TRBJ1-2; D ambiguous. V lost 2 bases, J lost 4 bases, and 14 bases lay in between. CDR3 length: 15 residues. From germline, CDR1 is LGHNA and CDR2 YSLEER. Here the CDR3 reads CASSQSYSGSYGYTF. The CDR3, as DNA: TGCGCCAGCAGCCAAAGTTATTCGGGGTCCTATGGCTACACCTTC.

This clone was detected a few times. The chain joins TRBV6-4 to TRBJ2-1; a possible D gene is TRBD1 (5 bases). Deletions cut 5 bases from V and 2 bases from J, with 7 bases between. Germline V lookup: CDR1 MRHNA, CDR2 SNTAGT. The CDR3 is 13 amino acids. For the CDR3, the DNA is TGTGCCAGCAGTTTGGACACCTACAATGAGCAGTTCTTC. Translation gives CASSLDTYNEQFF.